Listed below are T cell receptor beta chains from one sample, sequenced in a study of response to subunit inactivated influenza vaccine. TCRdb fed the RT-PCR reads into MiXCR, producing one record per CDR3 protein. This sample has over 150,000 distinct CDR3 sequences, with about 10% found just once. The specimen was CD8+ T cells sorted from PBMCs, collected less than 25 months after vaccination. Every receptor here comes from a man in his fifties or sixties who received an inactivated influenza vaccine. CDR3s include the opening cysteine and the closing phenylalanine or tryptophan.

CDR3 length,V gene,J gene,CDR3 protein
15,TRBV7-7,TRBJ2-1,CASSRGGAKSNEQFF
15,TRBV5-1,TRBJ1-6,CASSSGDSYNSPLHF
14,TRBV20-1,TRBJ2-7,CSARALAVYYEQYF
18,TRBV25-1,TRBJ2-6,CASSGALSGVTGANVLTF
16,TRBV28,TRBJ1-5,CASSFSPAYSNQPQHF
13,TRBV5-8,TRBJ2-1,CASSFAASNEQFF
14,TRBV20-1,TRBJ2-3,CSASSGGPLDTQYF
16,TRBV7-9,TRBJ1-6,CASSLAGGVNNSPLHF
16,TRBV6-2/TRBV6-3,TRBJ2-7,CASSYFRQANSYEQYF
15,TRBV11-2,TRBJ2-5,CASSIGQGFRETQYF
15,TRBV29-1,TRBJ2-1,CSVALGAGSYNEQFF
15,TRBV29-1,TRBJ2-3,CSVEGLAGLSDTQYF
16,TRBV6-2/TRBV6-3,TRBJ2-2,CASTGGLELNTGELFF
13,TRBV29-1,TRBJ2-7,CSVESPDTYEQYF
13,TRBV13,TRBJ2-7,CASSGEGYYEQYF
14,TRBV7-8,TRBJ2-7,CASSLEVSSYEQYF
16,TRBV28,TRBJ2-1,CASNRLAGGLYNEQFF
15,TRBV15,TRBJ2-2,CATSRAISGTGELFF
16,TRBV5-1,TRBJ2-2,CASSLVGGENTGELFF
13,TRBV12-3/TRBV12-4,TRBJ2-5,CASSPPTTETQYF